Below are 10 T cell receptor beta chains sequenced from a single sample in a study of T cell repertoires in cytomegalovirus infection. No cognate antigen is known for these TCRs. TCRdb reanalysed the reads using MiXCR and keeps one entry per CDR3 protein. The repertoire has about 500,000 distinct CDR3 sequences, roughly a third of them found once; the top ten carry 17%. The sample here was cultured PBMCs, taken from culture after CMV antigen stimulation. These TCRs come from a human donor in good health (CMV status not recorded). Some clones in this sample may be carry-over from other donors' samples.

The chain couples TRBV25-1 to TRBJ2-7; D ambiguous. Trimming took 4 bases from V and 0 from J, leaving 16 bases between them. Per the germline V gene, CDR1 is MGHDK and CDR2 is SYGVNS. The CDR3 loop spans 16 amino acids. The DNA of the CDR3 is TGTGCCAGCAGTGGGAGACTTCTTCGGCCCTCCTACGAGCAGTACTTC. Its translation is CASSGRLLRPSYEQYF.

This clonotype appeared a few times. This chain links TRBV28 with TRBJ2-7; D gene uncertain. Per germline, CDR1 MDHEN and CDR2 SYDVKM. Trimming cost V 4 bases and J 1 base, with 11 bases left between them. The CDR3 consists of 14 residues. In nucleotides, the CDR3 is TGTGCCAGCAGTTGGGCCAGATCTTCCTACGAGCAGTACTTC. Amino acids: CASSWARSSYEQYF.

This clonotype was found a few times. CDR3 in amino acids: CASSSYGRLGNTIYF. CDR3 bases: TGTGCCAGCAGTTCTTATGGACGGCTCGGAAACACCATATATTTT. The chain links TRBV28 to TRBJ1-3; D is undetermined. Per germline, CDR1 MDHEN and CDR2 SYDVKM. The CDR3 runs 15 residues. V was trimmed by 4 bases and J by 4 bases, leaving 14 bases between them.

This chain uses TRBV4-1 with TRBJ2-1; 8 bases agree with TRBD2. Germline values: CDR1 MGHRA, CDR2 YSYEKL. Germline trimming cut 2 bases from V and 4 bases from J; bases unmatched to any gene: 10. CDR3 length equals 17 residues. The CDR3 DNA reads TGCGCCAGCAGCCAACCTCGTGGCGGGAGGTCGTACAATGAGCAGTTCTTC. Translating it yields CASSQPRGGRSYNEQFF.

The sample holds a few counts of this clonotype. The CDR3 DNA follows: TGTGCCAGTAGTATAGCGGGAAGAGCCGATACGCAGTATTTT. It encodes CASSIAGRADTQYF. This chain uses TRBV19 with TRBJ2-3; weak D call: TRBD2 (5 bases). CDR1 and CDR2 from the germline V gene are LNHDA and SQIVND (reference sequence). The ends were cut back, 1 base at V and 6 bases at J, with 11 bases in the middle. The length of the CDR3 is 14 residues.

There are many counts of this clonotype. The rearrangement uses TRBV12-3 or TRBV12-4 and TRBJ1-5, with no clear D. The V end lost 11 bases, the J end lost 0 bases, and 11 bases lay between the germline ends. CDR3 length: 13 residues. In DNA form, the CDR3 reads TGTGCCTGTATCCTTTATAGCAATCAGCCCCAGCATTTT. This encodes CACILYSNQPQHF.

The V call is TRBV20-1, the J call TRBJ2-7; weak D call: TRBD1 (5 bases). V shed 1 base and J shed 1 base, with 17 bases lying between them. This CDR3 is built from 16 residues. CDR1 is DFQATT and CDR2 is SNEGSKA in the germline V gene (reference sequence). The CDR3 coding sequence is TGCAGTGCTAGAGGGCTCTCTCAGGGTGGATCCTACGAGCAGTACGTC. Translated, it gives CSARGLSQGGSYEQYV.

The gene calls are TRBV28 and TRBJ2-7; D is perhaps TRBD1 (7 bases). CDR3 size: 15 residues. Trimming took 7 bases from V and 6 from J, leaving 22 bases between them. The germline gives CDR1 MDHEN, CDR2 SYDVKM. The chain's CDR3 is CASTPGGPSVGEQYF. CDR3 nucleotide sequence: TGTGCCAGCACCCCAGGGGGGCCCTCGGTCGGCGAGCAGTACTTC.

The gene calls are TRBV14 and TRBJ2-3; weak D call: TRBD2 (6 bases). V lost 4 bases to trimming and J lost 2 bases, with 19 bases between them. CDR3 length: 17 residues. Germline-derived CDR1 and CDR2 are SGHDN and FVKESK. The CDR3 bases are TGTGCCAGCAGCCCTACTACTCGGCGGGGCCCCACAGATACGCAGTATTTT. Residues: CASSPTTRRGPTDTQYF.

The genes are TRBV5-4 and TRBJ2-3, with 8 bases identical to TRBD2. The CDR3 sequence is 15 residues long. CDR1 is SGHNT and CDR2 is YYREEE in the germline V gene (reference sequence). V was clipped by 4 bases and J by 2 bases; unmatched bases: 6. In DNA, the CDR3 is TGTGCCAGCAGCGTTAGCGGGGTAAACACAGATACGCAGTATTTT. The encoded protein is CASSVSGVNTDTQYF.